This entry lists 23 T cell receptor beta chains sequenced from one sample in a study of T cell clonality in common variable immunodeficiency. Study-wide results and limits: Reportedly, TCR beta sequences from common variable immunodeficiency showed fewer deletions and N-nucleotide insertions.

Their target antigens are unknown. Produced via immunoSEQ multiplex PCR; TCRdb's table is partial and in-frame only. The table lists fewer than 15,000 clones, no singletons, with more than 5.5% in the top ten. The specimen sequenced was peripheral blood mononuclear cells. These receptors all stem from a human donor with common variable immunodeficiency.

This clone is labeled medium-sized (0.01 to 0.1%). From the germline J gene comes the end of the CDR3, since the read stops 3 residues before it. This chain joins TRBV3-1 (or the pseudogene TRBV3-2) and TRBJ1-2; perhaps TRBD1 as D (6 bases). Germline V gives CDR1 LGHDT, CDR2 YNNKEL (reference sequence). The CDR3 runs 14 residues. The ends were cut back, 1 base at V and 7 bases at J, with 13 bases in the middle. This CDR3 is CASSQAVGRGGYTF. The sequenced part of the CDR3 DNA is TGTGCCAGCAGCCAAGCGGTAGGCAGGGGTGGC.

To note about this clone: Read data end 3 residues before the CDR3 end; the end is taken from the germline J gene. The V and J genes are TRBV30 and TRBJ2-1; 7 bases map to TRBD2. V lost 3 bases and J lost 9; bases outside the gene matches: 17. The CDR3 is made up of 16 amino acids. Germline CDR1 is GTSNPN and CDR2 is SVGIG (reference sequence). The part of the CDR3 DNA that was read is TGTGCCTGGAGCTGGGAGCGGGGAGGGCCTAATGGTGAG. Its translation is CAWSWERGGPNGE. The entire CDR3 is CAWSWERGGPNGEQFF.

This clone was seen a few times. Coverage ceases 3 residues before the CDR3 finishes, and the germline J gene fills in the end. This chain joins TRBV6-2 or TRBV6-3 and TRBJ1-4; D remains ambiguous. The CDR3 is made up of 14 amino acids. V lost 6 bases, J lost 6 bases, and 14 bases lay in between. The germline gives CDR1 MNHEY, CDR2 SVGEGT. The CDR3 spells CASSSRANDEKLFF. The CDR3 bases that were read are TGTGCCAGCAGCTCCCGCGCTAACGATGAAAAA.

Of note for this clone: Sequencing ends 3 residues short of the CDR3 end; the germline J gene provides the rest. The chain has TRBV7-3 and TRBJ2-1; D might be TRBD2 (6 bases). The V and J ends lost 5 bases and 0 bases respectively, with 14 bases between them. The CDR3 has 16 amino acids. Germline loops: CDR1 SGHTA, CDR2 FQGTGA. The CDR3 loop reads CASSPRRDSSYNEQFF. The CDR3 bases that were read are TGTGCCAGCAGCCCACGCCGGGACTCCTCCTACAATGAG.

This clone was seen only a few times. The sequenced fragment ends 3 residues before the CDR3 boundary, so the rest is inferred from the germline J gene. The chain carries TRBV19 and TRBJ2-4, with a weak D call TRBD2 (5 bases). Trimming removed 0 bases at V and 7 bases at J, with 7 bases between. The CDR3 extends over 13 amino acids. From germline, CDR1 is LNHDA and CDR2 SQIVND (reference sequence). Partial CDR3 DNA: TGTGCCAGTAGTATAGAACGAGGGAACATT. As protein: CASSIERGNI. The full CDR3 reads CASSIERGNIQYF.

This clone was detected ten times or more. The missing CDR3 end, 3 residues past where the read stops, is filled in from the germline J gene. V and J are TRBV7-8 and TRBJ2-3; TRBD2 matches 10 bases. V shed 1 base and J 0 bases; nucleotides not matched to a gene: 1. This CDR3 region has 16 residues. The germline V gene encodes CDR1 SGHVS and CDR2 FQNEAQ. The CDR3 bases that were read are TGTGCCAGCAGCTTAGAAGCGGGGGGGAGCACAGATACG. Protein: CASSLEAGGSTDT. The entire CDR3 is CASSLEAGGSTDTQYF.

This clone occurred a few times. The read gets to within 3 residues of the CDR3 end, and the germline J gene fills in the rest. The V and J genes are TRBV2 and TRBJ2-1, with 8 nucleotides matching TRBD2. The V gene's germline CDR1 is SNHLY and CDR2 FYNNEI. The J segment lost 9 bases and the V segment lost 9 bases, leaving 10 bases of the junction unmatched. The CDR3 totals 13 residues. This chain's CDR3 is CASPGLVSSEQFF. The sequenced CDR3 bases are TGTGCCAGTCCGGGACTAGTGTCTAGTGAG.

This clone has more than one count but fewer than ten. The CDR3 extends 3 residues past the end of the read, so its final part is completed from the germline J gene. The rearrangement links TRBV18 to TRBJ1-5, with 7 bases that match TRBD1. The length of the CDR3 is 13 residues. Germline CDR1 is KGHSH and CDR2 is LQKENI. V shed 5 bases and J 5 bases; nucleotides not matched to a gene: 3. The CDR3 DNA, read in part, is TGTGCCAGCTCAGCGACAGGGTATCAGCCC. It translates to CASSATGYQP. The entire CDR3 sequence reads CASSATGYQPQHF.

The sample holds a few counts of this clone. The read comes to an end 3 residues before the CDR3 does, leaving the germline J gene to fill in the end. This chain uses TRBV6-2 or TRBV6-3 with TRBJ2-6, with D perhaps matching TRBD1 (6 bases). There are 16 residues in the CDR3. Germline assignment: CDR1 MNHEY and CDR2 SVGEGT. V gave up 0 bases and J gave up 6 bases, with 12 bases separating them. The part of the CDR3 DNA that was read is TGTGCCAGCAGTTACTCCCAGGGGCTTGCGGCCAACGTC. This translates into CASSYSQGLAANV. The entire CDR3 sequence reads CASSYSQGLAANVLTF.

A few counts support this clone. The CDR3 is cut off 3 residues early in the read; its end comes from the germline J gene. The chain couples TRBV7-6 to TRBJ1-5; D gene unclear. CDR3 length: 13 amino acids. V lost 2 bases and J lost 5, with 7 bases in between. CDR1 and CDR2 from the germline V gene are SGHVS and FNYEAQ. CDR3 in amino acids: CASSLRVDQPQHF. The sequenced CDR3 bases are TGTGCCAGCAGCTTACGTGTTGATCAGCCC.

Sample share makes this clone medium-sized. The sequenced fragment ends 3 residues before the CDR3 boundary, so the rest is inferred from the germline J gene. The chain uses TRBV5-5 and TRBJ1-2; D not resolved. This CDR3 has 14 residues. Between the trimmed V and J ends, which lost 6 bases and 0 bases, there was a span of 12 bases. Germline loops: CDR1 SGHKS, CDR2 YYEKEE (reference sequence). The CDR3: CASNIHTANYGYTF. The CDR3 bases that were read are TGTGCCAGCAACATACACACAGCTAACTATGGC.

With respect to this clone: From the germline J gene comes the end of the CDR3, since the read stops 3 residues before it. The rearrangement links TRBV7-2 to TRBJ2-3; D gene ambiguous. The CDR3 length is 13 residues. Trimming took off 1 base at V and 5 bases at J, with 7 bases between the two ends. Germline CDR1 reads SGHTA; CDR2 reads FQGNSA. CDR3 in amino acids: CASSLVRGDTQYF. The part of the CDR3 DNA that was read is TGTGCCAGCAGCTTAGTCCGCGGAGATACG. Drawing the rest from reference TRBV7-2 and TRBJ2-3, the complete variable domain is GAGVSQSPSNKVTEKGKDVELRCDPISGHTALYWYRQSLGQGLEFLIYFQGNSAPDKSGLPSDRFSAERTGGSVSTLTIQRTQQEDSAVYLCASSLVRGDTQYFGPGTRLTVL.

This clone is judged medium-sized. Read sequence stops 3 residues before the CDR3 end, and the germline J gene provides the missing end. The rearrangement joins TRBV20-1 to TRBJ1-6; a weak D match, TRBD1 (6 bases). V dropped 3 bases and J dropped 10 bases, with 19 bases sitting between them. CDR1 and CDR2 (germline): DFQATT, SNEGSKA (reference sequence). The CDR3 covers 15 residues. The covered CDR3 bases are TGCAGTGCTAGGGAGGGGGGGCAAGTTTGGTCACCC. Protein: CSAREGGQVWSP. In full, the CDR3 reads CSAREGGQVWSPLHF.

This clone is medium-sized in the sample. Read coverage stops 3 residues before the CDR3 terminus; the germline J gene supplies the remainder. V is TRBV3-1 (or the pseudogene TRBV3-2) and J is TRBJ1-2; D is possibly TRBD1 (6 bases). In germline, CDR1 is LGHDT, CDR2 YNNKEL (reference sequence). V dropped 2 bases and J dropped 4 bases, with 11 bases sitting between them. The CDR3 loop spans 14 amino acids. Partial CDR3 DNA: TGTGCCAGCAGCCAAAACGGGGGGCCCTATGGC. This codes for CASSQNGGPYG. The CDR3, in full, reads CASSQNGGPYGYTF.

This clone came up a few times. The CDR3 end falls 3 residues outside the read, so it is completed with the germline J gene. J is TRBJ2-3 and V is TRBV20-1, with 7 positions matching TRBD2. This CDR3 is built from 15 residues. The J segment lost 4 bases and the V segment lost 4 bases, leaving 11 bases of the junction unmatched. Germline CDR1 reads DFQATT; CDR2 reads SNEGSKA (reference sequence). The CDR3 here is CSANSGRGRADTQYF. CDR3 bases read: TGCAGTGCTAACTCGGGGCGGGGGAGGGCAGATACG.

In its sample, this clone was seen a few times. With the read ending 3 residues before the CDR3 end, the germline J gene is used to fill in that end. The V call is TRBV18, the J call TRBJ1-4; D is uncertain. Trimming removed 3 bases from V and 0 bases from J, with 11 bases in between. Germline-derived CDR1 and CDR2 are KGHSH and LQKENI. CDR3 length: 16 amino acids. CDR3 bases read: TGTGCCAGCTCACCTTCCCTATCTTCAACTAATGAAAAA. This gives the protein CASSPSLSSTNEK. The CDR3 as a whole reads CASSPSLSSTNEKLFF.

Details on this clone: The sequenced fragment ends 3 residues before the CDR3 boundary, so the rest is inferred from the germline J gene. V and J are TRBV19 and TRBJ2-1; 7 bases fit TRBD1. Germline trimming cut 6 bases from V and 7 bases from J; bases unmatched to any gene: 12. In germline, CDR1 is LNHDA, CDR2 SQIVND (reference sequence). The CDR3 runs to 15 residues. The CDR3 sequence: CASSTTGVVWNEQFF. CDR3 bases read: TGTGCCAGTAGCACTACAGGGGTTGTGTGGAATGAG.

Regarding this clone: The read terminates 3 residues ahead of where the CDR3 ends, so the germline J gene completes it. This chain connects TRBV18 to TRBJ1-5, with 8 bases aligning to TRBD1. The CDR3 runs to 15 residues. Per the germline V gene, CDR1 is KGHSH and CDR2 is LQKENI. With V trimmed by 3 bases and J by 7 bases, 8 bases remained unmatched. Partial CDR3 DNA: TGTGCCAGCTCACCGCAGACAGGGGCAGACCAGCCC. It translates to CASSPQTGADQP. The full CDR3 is CASSPQTGADQPQHF.

This clone occurred many times. The CDR3 end falls 3 residues outside the read, so it is completed with the germline J gene. V usage is TRBV18 and J usage is TRBJ1-2, with D uncertain. CDR1 and CDR2 from the germline V gene are KGHSH and LQKENI. V was cut by 6 bases and J by 3 bases, with 14 bases left in between. The CDR3 spans 14 residues. CDR3 region: CASSPDKNYYGYTF. The sequenced part of the CDR3 DNA is TGTGCCAGCTCGCCCGACAAGAACTACTATGGC.

By share, this clone ranks as medium-sized. The read is 3 residues too short to cover the CDR3 end, so that end is filled in from the germline J gene. The chain couples TRBV2 to TRBJ2-1; perhaps TRBD2 as D (6 bases). Trimming took 3 bases from V and 0 from J, leaving 18 bases between them. This CDR3 has 18 amino acids. Germline loops: CDR1 SNHLY, CDR2 FYNNEI. CDR3 residues: CASSEERRGRRSYNEQFF. The covered CDR3 bases are TGTGCCAGCAGTGAGGAGAGGAGGGGCCGACGCTCCTACAATGAG.

This clone turned up a few times. Read sequence stops 3 residues before the CDR3 end, and the germline J gene provides the missing end. The chain couples TRBV10-3 to TRBJ2-7; D is unclear. Germline V gene lookup returns CDR1 ENHRY and CDR2 SYGVKD. V gave up 4 bases and J gave up 5 bases, with 12 bases separating them. The CDR3 loop spans 13 amino acids. CDR3 protein: CAISVEGSHEQYF. Incomplete CDR3 DNA: TGTGCCATCAGTGTGGAAGGGTCCCACGAG.

A word on this clone: The read is 3 residues too short to cover the CDR3 end, so that end is filled in from the germline J gene. The chain uses TRBV18 and TRBJ2-2; maybe TRBD1 (5 bases). Trimming stripped 1 base from V and 6 bases from J, with 6 bases between. This CDR3 is built from 13 residues. Germline values: CDR1 KGHSH, CDR2 LQKENI. The DNA read from the CDR3 is TGTGCCAGCTCACCACAGGGGCCCGGGGAG. This gives the protein CASSPQGPGE. The whole CDR3 is CASSPQGPGELFF.

This clone was picked up a small number of times. The missing CDR3 end, 3 residues past where the read stops, is filled in from the germline J gene. The chain recombines TRBV7-6 with TRBJ1-4, with 7 bases aligning to TRBD1. The CDR3 covers 17 residues. Trimming at V came to 2 bases and at J to 4 bases, leaving 10 bases not matched to a gene. The germline CDR1 and CDR2 sequences are SGHVS and FNYEAQ. CDR3 DNA (partial): TGTGCCAGCAGCTTATTAGGACAGGAAAAGTTTAATGAAAAA. Its translation is CASSLLGQEKFNEK. The full CDR3 protein reads CASSLLGQEKFNEKLFF.